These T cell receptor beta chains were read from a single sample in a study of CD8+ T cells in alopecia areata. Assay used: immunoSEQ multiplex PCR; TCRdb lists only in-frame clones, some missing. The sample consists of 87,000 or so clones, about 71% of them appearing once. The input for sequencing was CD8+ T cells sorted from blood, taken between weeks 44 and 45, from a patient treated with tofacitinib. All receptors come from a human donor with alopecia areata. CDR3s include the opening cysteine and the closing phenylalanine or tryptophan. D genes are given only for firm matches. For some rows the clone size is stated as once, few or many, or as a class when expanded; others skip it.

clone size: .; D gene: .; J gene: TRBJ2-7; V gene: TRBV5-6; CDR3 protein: CASSLDANEQYF; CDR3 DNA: TGTGCCAGCAGCTTGGACGCCAACGAGCAGTACTTC
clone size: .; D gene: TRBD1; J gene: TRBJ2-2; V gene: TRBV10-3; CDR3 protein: CAISGTGESGELFF; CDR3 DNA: TGTGCCATCAGCGGGACAGGGGAATCCGGGGAGCTGTTTTTT
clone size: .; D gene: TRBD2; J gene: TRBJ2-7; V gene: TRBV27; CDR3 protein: CASSLLAGAYEQYF; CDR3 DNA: TGTGCCAGCAGTTTATTAGCGGGGGCCTACGAGCAGTACTTC
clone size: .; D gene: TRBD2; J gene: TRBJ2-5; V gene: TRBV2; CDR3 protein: CASSFQRGGETQYF; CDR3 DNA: TGTGCCAGCAGTTTCCAGCGGGGGGGAGAGACCCAGTACTTC
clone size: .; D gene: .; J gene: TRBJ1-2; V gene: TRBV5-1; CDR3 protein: CASSLTTTPGKNGYTF; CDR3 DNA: TGCGCCAGCAGCTTGACAACGACTCCAGGCAAGAATGGCTACACCTTC
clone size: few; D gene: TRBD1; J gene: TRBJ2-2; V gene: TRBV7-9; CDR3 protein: CASRLPGQGYTGELFF; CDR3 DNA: TGTGCCAGCAGGCTTCCGGGACAGGGATACACCGGGGAGCTGTTTTTT
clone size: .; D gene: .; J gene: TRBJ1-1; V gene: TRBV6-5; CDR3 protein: CASSYGRGNEGTEAFF; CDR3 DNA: TGTGCCAGCAGTTATGGTCGGGGCAATGAGGGGACTGAAGCTTTCTTT
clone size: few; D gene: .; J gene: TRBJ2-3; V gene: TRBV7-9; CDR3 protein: CASSDSGTYSTDTQYF; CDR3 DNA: TGTGCCAGCAGCGACAGCGGGACATACAGCACAGATACGCAGTATTTT
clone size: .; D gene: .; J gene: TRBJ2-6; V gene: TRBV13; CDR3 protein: CASSTSRGGAGANVLTF; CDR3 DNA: TGTGCCAGCAGCACGAGCAGGGGCGGGGCTGGGGCCAACGTCCTGACTTTC
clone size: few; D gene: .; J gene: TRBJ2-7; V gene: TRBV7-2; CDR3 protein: CASSSGARPNSYEQYF; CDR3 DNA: TGTGCCAGCAGCTCTGGGGCTAGGCCCAACTCCTACGAGCAGTACTTC
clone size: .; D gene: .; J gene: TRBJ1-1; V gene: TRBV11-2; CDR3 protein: CASSLDLYREAFF; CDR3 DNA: TGTGCCAGCAGCTTAGATTTATACAGGGAAGCTTTCTTT
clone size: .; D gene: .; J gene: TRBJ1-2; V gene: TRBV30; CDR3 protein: CACTRTAGYTF; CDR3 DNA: TGTGCCTGTACCCGGACCGCCGGCTACACCTTC
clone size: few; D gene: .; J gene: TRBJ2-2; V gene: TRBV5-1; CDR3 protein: CASSDTGELFF; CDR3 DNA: TGCGCCAGCAGCGACACCGGGGAGCTGTTTTTT
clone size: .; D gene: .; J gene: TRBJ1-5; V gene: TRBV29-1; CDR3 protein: CSVVLNQPQHF; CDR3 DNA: TGCAGCGTTGTACTTAATCAGCCCCAGCATTTT
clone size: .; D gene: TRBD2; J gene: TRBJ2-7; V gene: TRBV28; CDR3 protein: CASTSLTSGGAYEQYF; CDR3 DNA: TGTGCCAGCACTTCCCTGACTAGCGGGGGGGCCTACGAGCAGTACTTC
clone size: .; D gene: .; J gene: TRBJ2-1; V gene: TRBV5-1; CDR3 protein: CASSLGNEQFF; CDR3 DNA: TGCGCCAGCAGCCTTGGGAATGAGCAGTTCTTC
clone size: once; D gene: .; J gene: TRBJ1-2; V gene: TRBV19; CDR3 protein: CASSINGGYTF; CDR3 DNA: TGTGCCAGTAGTATCAATGGAGGCTACACCTTC
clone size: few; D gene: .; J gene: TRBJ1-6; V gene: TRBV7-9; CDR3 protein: CASSPDGPHNSPLHF; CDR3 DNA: TGTGCCAGCAGCCCAGATGGCCCACATAATTCACCCCTCCACTTT
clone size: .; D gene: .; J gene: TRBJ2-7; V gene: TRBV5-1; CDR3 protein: CASSLGSGGYYEQYF; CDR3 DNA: TGCGCCAGCAGCTTGGGGTCCGGCGGTTACTACGAGCAGTACTTC
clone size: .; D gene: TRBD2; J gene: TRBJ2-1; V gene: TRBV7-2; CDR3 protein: CASSFGGLANEQFF; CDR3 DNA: TGTGCCAGCAGCTTCGGGGGACTAGCGAATGAGCAGTTCTTC
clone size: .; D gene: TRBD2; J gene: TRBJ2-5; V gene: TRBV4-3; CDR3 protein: CASSQLFRGEETQYF; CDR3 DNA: TGCGCCAGCAGCCAACTTTTCCGGGGGGAAGAGACCCAGTACTTC
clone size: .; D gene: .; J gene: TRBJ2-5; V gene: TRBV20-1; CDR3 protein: CSAGRSETQYF; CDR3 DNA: TGCAGTGCGGGACGGTCAGAGACCCAGTACTTC
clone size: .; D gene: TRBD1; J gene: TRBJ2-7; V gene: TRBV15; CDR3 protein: CATSQTGGPGEQYF; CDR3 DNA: TGTGCCACCTCCCAGACAGGGGGCCCGGGCGAGCAGTACTTC
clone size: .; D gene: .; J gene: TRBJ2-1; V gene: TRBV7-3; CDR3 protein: CASSETRVGLTYNEQFF; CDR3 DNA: TGTGCCAGCAGCGAGACTAGGGTGGGTTTAACCTACAATGAGCAGTTCTTC